This T cell receptor beta chain derives from a study of cytomegalovirus exposure and HLA in healthy donors. Study results and limitations: One variant, a missense change in DCLRE1C, was linked in a later analysis to TCR beta V- and J-gene trimming. TCR beta sequences reportedly predicted the HLA-A and HLA-B alleles of most subjects accurately.

The PCR employed 60 Vbeta primers together with 13 Jbeta primers. Clones were read by immunoSEQ multiplex PCR, and TCRdb kept only the in-frame ones, dropping some. The sample lists around 150,000 clones, about four fifths seen once, with around 6.5% in the top ten. Notes on this clone: Its antigen remains unknown.

V lost 5 bases and J lost 3; bases outside the gene matches: 8. Germline V gene data show CDR1 as PRHDT and CDR2 as FYEKMQ (reference sequence). This CDR3 has 17 residues. The sequence was collected from a man aged 45-60 years in good health and CMV-seropositive. V usage is TRBV13 and J usage is TRBJ2-1, with 12 bases fitting TRBD2. What was sequenced was PBMCs. The CDR3 bases are TGTGCCAGCAGCCCCGAAGGACTAGCGGGATACTACAATGAGCAGTTCTTC. Its protein product is CASSPEGLAGYYNEQFF.